The 5 T cell receptor beta chains presented below share a single source sample, sequenced in a study of blood T cell repertoires in COVID-19. Clones were sequenced by immunoSEQ multiplex PCR, and TCRdb holds only the in-frame ones, with some missing. Counted here are roughly 250,000 clones, roughly 87% occurring once; the ten biggest clones make up more than 5%. The material sequenced was PBMCs or T cells enriched from blood (not recorded which). The receptors derive from a woman aged 30 to 39 with acute COVID-19.

The chain couples TRBV4-2 to TRBJ2-7; no clear D gene. The CDR3 totals 17 residues. With 0 bases removed from V and 3 bases from J, the gap between germline ends came to 18 bases. Germline-derived CDR1 and CDR2 are LGHNA and YNFKEQ. This CDR3 reads CASSQDPDSVFDYEQYF. The CDR3 region has the DNA TGTGCCAGCAGCCAAGATCCAGACTCAGTATTCGACTACGAGCAGTACTTC.

This clone was counted once. The gene calls are TRBV5-1 and TRBJ1-2, with 10 bases matching TRBD1. Germline V gene sequence: CDR1 SGHRS, CDR2 YFSETQ. The CDR3 runs to 15 residues. J was trimmed by 4 bases and V by 4 bases; bases with no gene match: 7. The CDR3 DNA sequence: TGCGCCAGCAGCCGGGGACAGGGGAGTTCCTATGGCTACACCTTC. It translates to CASSRGQGSSYGYTF.

The J gene is TRBJ2-3, the V gene TRBV7-3; 9 bases match TRBD2. Trimming removed 2 bases from V and 4 bases from J; junction bases left unmatched: 7. The CDR3 has 16 residues. Germline lookup yields CDR1 SGHTA and CDR2 FQGTGA. CDR3: CASSLQGSGGADTQYF. The CDR3 bases are TGTGCCAGCAGCTTACAGGGTAGCGGGGGCGCAGATACGCAGTATTTT.

The chain is built from TRBV27 and TRBJ1-1; a possible D gene is TRBD1 (6 bases). Trimming removed 4 bases at V and 2 bases at J, with 17 bases between. The CDR3 has 16 residues. Germline V lookup: CDR1 MNHEY, CDR2 SMNVEV (reference sequence). The CDR3 coding sequence is TGTGCCAGCAGTTCACGAACAGGGCGAAGAAACACTGAAGCTTTCTTT. It is translated as CASSSRTGRRNTEAFF.

V is TRBV29-1 and J is TRBJ2-1; the D is unclear. The V gene lost 8 bases and the J gene lost 0 bases, with 17 bases spanning the gap. In germline, CDR1 is SQVTM, CDR2 ANQGSEA. The CDR3 has 15 residues. CDR3 DNA sequence: TGCAGCCTTAGGAGAGGTACAAGCTCCTACAATGAGCAGTTCTTC. Translation gives CSLRRGTSSYNEQFF.